This T cell receptor (beta chain) was recorded in a study of blood T cell repertoires in COVID-19. Across the study: T cells, B-cell-depleted T cells, or PBMCs provided the cDNA or gDNA that served as material.

In germline, CDR1 is MNHEY, CDR2 SVGAGI. V was clipped by 6 bases and J by 0 bases, with 9 bases between them. The CDR3 extends over 14 amino acids. Assay: immunoSEQ multiplex PCR; the TCRdb copy retains only in-frame clones and omits some. The sample consists of tens of thousands of clones, 80% to 85% of them appearing once. Input material: peripheral blood. V gene TRBV6-5 combines with J gene TRBJ1-5; D gene uncertain. This TCR was sampled from a man aged 65 to 85 with acute or convalescent COVID-19. The CDR3 region has the DNA TGTGCCAGCAGCGAGGGTAATAGCAATCAGCCCCAGCATTTT. Protein sequence: CASSEGNSNQPQHF.